The 28 T cell receptor beta chains in this list originate from one sample, sequenced in a study of cytomegalovirus exposure and HLA in healthy donors. Primers: 60 Vbeta forward and 13 Jbeta reverse. TCRdb keeps only in-frame clones here, not all; method: immunoSEQ multiplex PCR. The repertoire holds approximately 91,000 clones, with roughly 86% as singletons. Source material: PBMCs. The receptors originated from a young man in good health and CMV-seropositive.

The V and J genes are TRBV4-1 and TRBJ2-3; perhaps TRBD2 as D (6 bases). The CDR3 has 16 residues. The germline CDR1 and CDR2 sequences are MGHRA and YSYEKL. V was trimmed by 1 base and J by 2 bases, leaving 13 bases between them. As DNA, the CDR3 is TGCGCCAGCAGCCAAGGAGTAGCGGATTACACAGATACGCAGTATTTT. Protein sequence: CASSQGVADYTDTQYF.

The rearrangement uses TRBV7-9 and TRBJ2-7; TRBD2 is a possible D gene (6 bases). V was clipped by 7 bases and J by 5 bases, with 15 bases between them. The length of the CDR3 is 13 residues. Germline lookup yields CDR1 SEHNR and CDR2 FQNEAQ (reference sequence). In DNA form, the CDR3 reads TGTGCCAGCACGGGGGACTTTCTAGACGAGCAGTACTTC. It specifies CASTGDFLDEQYF.

The genes are TRBV9 and TRBJ2-7; 10 positions agree with TRBD1. The trim removed 2 bases at V and 2 bases at J, leaving 1 base unmatched. Germline values: CDR1 SGDLS, CDR2 YYNGEE. This CDR3 contains 14 residues. Here the CDR3 DNA reads TGTGCCAGCAGCGTTGGACAGGGGGCCTACGAGCAGTACTTC. Amino acids: CASSVGQGAYEQYF.

The chain has TRBV5-1 and TRBJ1-2; TRBD1 is a possible D gene (6 bases). The CDR3 contains 15 residues. The ends were cut back, 0 bases at V and 4 bases at J, with 13 bases in the middle. CDR1 is SGHRS, CDR2 YFSETQ, per germline. The CDR3, as DNA: TGCGCCAGCAGCTTGGGGGCAGGGGCGTCCTATGGCTACACCTTC. Translation gives CASSLGAGASYGYTF.

This rearrangement joins TRBV28 to TRBJ1-5; unclear D gene. The CDR3 is made up of 12 amino acids. V was trimmed by 8 bases and J by 6 bases, leaving 11 bases between them. Germline V gene sequence: CDR1 MDHEN, CDR2 SYDVKM. The CDR3 DNA is TGTGCCAGCTTGCGGGTCGGTCAGCCCCAGCATTTT. It encodes CASLRVGQPQHF.

The genes are TRBV7-8 and TRBJ2-5; tentative D call: TRBD2 (5 bases). The CDR3 covers 15 residues. The germline V and J ends were trimmed by 3 bases and 0 bases, with 11 bases remaining between them. Germline assignment: CDR1 SGHVS and CDR2 FQNEAQ. In DNA form, the CDR3 reads TGTGCCAGCAGCTTCAACATAGCGTACCAAGAGACCCAGTACTTC. It is translated as CASSFNIAYQETQYF.

The chain is built from TRBV4-2 and TRBJ2-1; D gene unclear. The CDR3 totals 16 residues. The V end was cut by 0 bases, the J end by 5 bases, with 14 bases between. From germline, CDR1 is LGHNA and CDR2 YNFKEQ. CDR3 DNA sequence: TGTGCCAGCAGCCAAGATCTATCCAGGCGAAACAATGAGCAGTTCTTC. It codes for CASSQDLSRRNNEQFF.

The chain has TRBV6-1 and TRBJ2-7; 14 bases are shared with TRBD2. Germline V gene lookup returns CDR1 MNHNS and CDR2 SASEGT. CDR3 length: 18 amino acids. Trimming took 3 bases from V and 5 from J; bases not matched to a gene: 12. The CDR3 loop reads CASSEGVWTSGRWHEQYF. In DNA, the CDR3 is TGTGCCAGCAGTGAGGGGGTATGGACTAGCGGGAGGTGGCACGAGCAGTACTTC.

This chain links TRBV6-5 with TRBJ1-5, with 7 bases that match TRBD1. Germline trimming cut 6 bases from V and 0 bases from J; bases unmatched to any gene: 5. This CDR3 is built from 15 residues. Per germline, CDR1 MNHEY and CDR2 SVGAGI. The CDR3 loop reads CASSIHRGSNQPQHF. The CDR3 nucleotides read TGTGCCAGCAGCATCCACAGGGGTAGCAATCAGCCCCAGCATTTT.

The CDR3 sequence: CASSQDDLEGAKDYEQYF. CDR3 sequence (DNA): TGTGCCAGCAGCCAAGACGACCTCGAGGGGGCCAAAGACTACGAGCAGTACTTC. This chain links TRBV4-2 with TRBJ2-7; 7 bases agree with TRBD1. Germline trimming cut 0 bases from V and 3 bases from J; bases unmatched to any gene: 14. The length of the CDR3 is 18 residues. Germline V gives CDR1 LGHNA, CDR2 YNFKEQ.

This rearrangement joins TRBV2 to TRBJ2-3; D possibly corresponds to TRBD1 (6 bases). Trimming stripped 6 bases from V and 1 base from J, with 11 bases between. Germline V gene lookup returns CDR1 SNHLY and CDR2 FYNNEI. The CDR3 spans 14 residues. The CDR3 DNA sequence: TGTGCCAGCAGCCTGGACAGAGGCACAGATACGCAGTATTTT. Protein sequence: CASSLDRGTDTQYF.

The table lists this clone with a few counts. The chain has TRBV4-1 and TRBJ2-7, with D maybe TRBD1 (5 bases). This CDR3 has 14 residues. Trimming took 1 base from V and 5 from J, leaving 12 bases between them. Per germline, CDR1 MGHRA and CDR2 YSYEKL. In DNA, the CDR3 is TGCGCCAGCAGCCAAGGTCTGGGCAGGGACGAGCAGTACTTC. Translation: CASSQGLGRDEQYF.

The chain employs TRBV5-1 and TRBJ2-5, with 7 bases lining up with TRBD2. The DNA end is a closer match to TRBJ2-7, so the J assignment may be wrong. This CDR3 has 15 amino acids. Germline V gene sequence: CDR1 SGHRS, CDR2 YFSETQ. CDR3 in amino acids: CASSLGLALSYEQYF. The CDR3 bases are TGCGCCAGCAGCTTGGGACTAGCCCTCTCCTACGAGCAGTACTTC.

V gene TRBV5-1 combines with J gene TRBJ2-1, with D possibly TRBD2 on 6 matching bases. Germline V CDR1 and CDR2: SGHRS, YFSETQ. The CDR3 contains 16 residues. Trimming shortened V by 0 bases and J by 5 bases, and 15 bases separated the two germline ends. The CDR3 region has the DNA TGCGCCAGCAGCTTGGCCGGAGCGGGCTTACACAATGAGCAGTTCTTC. Amino acids: CASSLAGAGLHNEQFF.

The CDR3 protein is CASSEDRNSYNEQFF. The DNA of the CDR3 is TGCGCCAGCAGTGAAGACAGGAACTCCTACAATGAGCAGTTCTTC. The chain couples TRBV10-1 to TRBJ2-1, with a possible D match to TRBD1 (6 bases). V dropped 3 bases and J dropped 0 bases, with 9 bases sitting between them. Germline V lookup: CDR1 WNHNN, CDR2 SYGVQD (reference sequence). This CDR3 has 15 residues.

V and J are TRBV7-9 and TRBJ2-7, with 10 bases lining up with TRBD2. The ends lost 6 bases at V and 1 base at J; junction bases unmatched: 9. This CDR3 is built from 16 residues. Germline-derived CDR1 and CDR2 are SEHNR and FQNEAQ (reference sequence). The CDR3 here is CASSWSSGSFSYEQYF. DNA for the CDR3: TGTGCCAGCAGTTGGTCTAGCGGGAGCTTTTCCTACGAGCAGTACTTC.

This chain links TRBV5-1 with TRBJ2-7; 9 bases agree with TRBD2. This CDR3 is built from 14 residues. With 3 bases clipped from V and 2 bases from J, the junction kept 3 bases outside the gene matches. Germline CDR1 SGHRS, CDR2 YFSETQ. For the CDR3, the DNA is TGCGCCAGCAGCTCGACTAGCGGAACCTACGAGCAGTACTTC. Protein: CASSSTSGTYEQYF. Full variable domain (rest looked up from reference TRBV5-1 and TRBJ2-7): KAGVTQTPRYLIKTRGQQVTLSCSPISGHRSVSWYQQTPGQGLQFLFEYFSETQRNKGNFPGRFSGRQFSNSRSEMNVSTLELGDSALYLCASSSTSGTYEQYFGPGTRLTVT.

V and J are TRBV18 and TRBJ1-5; a possible D gene is TRBD1 (5 bases). Germline V lookup: CDR1 KGHSH, CDR2 LQKENI. Trimming shortened V by 2 bases and J by 0 bases, and 11 bases separated the two germline ends. The CDR3 runs 16 residues. For the CDR3, the DNA is TGTGCCAGCTCACCAAGGGGCGTGAATAGCAATCAGCCCCAGCATTTT. Protein product: CASSPRGVNSNQPQHF.

The table lists this clone with a count of one. The chain recombines TRBV18 with TRBJ1-4; no clear D. V lost 3 bases to trimming and J lost 5 bases, with 13 bases between them. The germline V gene has CDR1 KGHSH and CDR2 LQKENI. The CDR3 length is 15 residues. The DNA of the CDR3 is TGTGCCAGCTCACCTCCCGCCGCGGAGAATGAAAAACTGTTTTTT. Translating gives CASSPPAAENEKLFF.

This rearrangement joins TRBV2 to TRBJ1-2; D remains ambiguous. CDR1 is SNHLY, CDR2 FYNNEI, per germline. With 5 bases removed from V and 2 bases from J, the gap between germline ends came to 12 bases. The CDR3 loop spans 14 amino acids. This chain's CDR3 is CASSRGGVNYGYTF. The CDR3 DNA follows: TGTGCCAGCAGTCGAGGTGGAGTGAACTATGGCTACACCTTC.

The chain recombines TRBV19 with TRBJ2-7, with 8 bases fitting TRBD1. Germline trimming cut 6 bases from V and 1 base from J; bases unmatched to any gene: 8. The CDR3 is 15 amino acids. Germline V CDR1 and CDR2: LNHDA, SQIVND (reference sequence). The CDR3 loop is CASRMQDRGSYEQYF. CDR3 sequence (DNA): TGTGCCAGTAGGATGCAAGACAGGGGTTCCTACGAGCAGTACTTC.

This clone was observed a handful of times. The J gene is TRBJ1-2, the V gene TRBV11-2; D remains unclear. V was clipped by 2 bases and J by 3 bases, with 13 bases between them. CDR3 length equals 15 residues. Germline CDR1 reads SGHAT; CDR2 reads FQNNGV. CDR3 coding DNA: TGTGCCAGCAGCTTATTGGCAGGCACGGACTATGGCTACACCTTC. This codes for CASSLLAGTDYGYTF. Complete variable domain (other parts from reference TRBV11-2 and TRBJ1-2): EAGVAQSPRYKIIEKRQSVAFWCNPISGHATLYWYQQILGQGPKLLIQFQNNGVVDDSQLPKDRFSAERLKGVDSTLKIQPAKLEDSAVYLCASSLLAGTDYGYTFGSGTRLTVV.

This CDR3 is CASSRQGRNQPQHF. CDR3 nucleotides: TGTGCCAGCAGCCGACAGGGCCGCAATCAGCCCCAGCATTTT. The chain combines TRBV7-2 with TRBJ1-5; 7 nucleotides align to TRBD1. V was pared by 5 bases and J by 2 bases, with 3 bases of the junction left unmatched. The CDR3 loop spans 14 amino acids. Germline loops: CDR1 SGHTA, CDR2 FQGNSA. The entire variable domain, with the rest obtained from reference TRBV7-2 and TRBJ1-5, is as follows: GAGVSQSPSNKVTEKGKDVELRCDPISGHTALYWYRQSLGQGLEFLIYFQGNSAPDKSGLPSDRFSAERTGGSVSTLTIQRTQQEDSAVYLCASSRQGRNQPQHFGDGTRLSIL.

The rearrangement uses TRBV6-5 and TRBJ2-7; no definite D call. Germline values: CDR1 MNHEY, CDR2 SVGAGI. The CDR3 is made up of 16 amino acids. The V gene lost 2 bases and the J gene lost 1 base, with 15 bases spanning the gap. The CDR3 here is CASSYKNSLISYEQYF. The CDR3 region has the DNA TGTGCCAGCAGTTACAAGAACAGTCTTATTTCCTACGAGCAGTACTTC.

CDR3 residues: CASSRTAGVRETQYF. The CDR3 DNA reads as TGTGCCAGCAGTCGTACTGCGGGAGTCCGAGAGACCCAGTACTTC. The chain is built from TRBV6-5 and TRBJ2-5, with TRBD2 matching 7 bases. The V gene end was trimmed by 5 bases and the J gene end by 4 bases; junction bases not matched to a gene: 10. The V gene's germline CDR1 is MNHEY and CDR2 SVGAGI. The CDR3 runs to 15 residues.

V usage is TRBV5-1 and J usage is TRBJ1-2; 9 bases map to TRBD1. After removal of 3 bases from V and 2 bases from J, the junction contained 5 bases not matched to a gene. The CDR3 totals 15 residues. The germline gives CDR1 SGHRS, CDR2 YFSETQ. CDR3 nucleotides: TGCGCCAGCAGCTCGGGGACAGGGATGAACTATGGCTACACCTTC. Amino acid sequence: CASSSGTGMNYGYTF.

Of note for this clone: The sample carries other DNA sequences with the same CDR3. The chain couples TRBV5-4 to TRBJ1-2; tentatively, D is TRBD1 (5 bases). The germline V gene encodes CDR1 SGHNT and CDR2 YYREEE (reference sequence). CDR3 length equals 13 residues. The V and J ends lost 4 bases and 5 bases respectively, with 12 bases between them. For the CDR3, the DNA is TGTGCCAGCAGCCTTGACAGCCTATATGGCTACACCTTC. Amino acids: CASSLDSLYGYTF.

The gene calls are TRBV6-4 and TRBJ2-3; 10 bases are a match to TRBD2. The junction had 0 bases not matched to a gene; V was cut back by 0 bases and J by 3 bases. The CDR3 loop spans 15 amino acids. The germline V gene encodes CDR1 MRHNA and CDR2 SNTAGT. The DNA for the CDR3 is TGTGCCAGCAGTGACTCGGGACTAGCGACAGATACGCAGTATTTT. This codes for CASSDSGLATDTQYF.